The rows below give T cell receptor beta chains drawn from one sample of a study of blood T cell repertoires in COVID-19. Libraries were prepared by immunoSEQ multiplex PCR; TCRdb keeps only in-frame clonotypes and omits some of them. Among some 370,000 clones listed, almost 90% were seen once. The sequencing input was peripheral blood. These receptors were collected from a man younger than 30 with active or convalescent COVID-19. CDR3s include the opening cysteine and the closing phenylalanine or tryptophan.

>TRBJ1-5|TRBV15
CATSRDSAVYQPQHF
>TRBJ1-6|TRBV6-5
CASSRDSRSPLHF
>TRBJ2-7|TRBV30
CAWSPGTNYEQYF
>TRBJ2-7|TRBV19
CASTETSWSYEQYF
>TRBJ1-5|TRBV30
CAWSGVQGQPQHF
>TRBJ1-1|TRBV11-2
CASSLLRGYAANTEAFF
>TRBJ1-4|TRBV6-5
CASSYSMGRIEKLFF
>TRBJ1-1|TRBV9
CASSVASEAFF
>TRBJ2-6|TRBV24-1
CATSDYKSGANVLTF
>TRBJ1-2|TRBV6-5
CASSRGQPANYGYTF
>TRBJ2-3|TRBV27
CASSPTGLAGFGDTQYF
>TRBJ2-3|TRBV6-2/TRBV6-3
CASSFGFRDTQYF
>TRBJ2-7|TRBV5-1
CASSTGTSWAYEQYF
>TRBJ2-1|TRBV3-1/TRBV3-2
CASRQGFVYNEQFF
>TRBJ2-7|TRBV4-2
CASSRRLGAEQYF
>TRBJ2-7|TRBV6-5
CASSRDRAEQYF
>TRBJ1-6|TRBV18
CASSPVREGGRNSPLHF
>TRBJ1-4|TRBV30
CAWSLAPPVKLFF
>TRBJ2-3|TRBV28
CASTQGRQLITDTQYF
>TRBJ1-1|TRBV4-3
CASSQDWGQGDAFF
>TRBJ1-2|TRBV9
CASSVVAGLEGYTF
>TRBJ2-3|TRBV9
CASSPWASGTTDTQYF
>TRBJ2-7|TRBV9
CASSADRVSYEQYF